Following are 26 T cell receptor beta chains from one sample sequenced in a study of identifying expanded T cells in peripheral blood (dated by TCRdb to about 2019). Library generation was performed with the immunoSEQ multiplex PCR assay. TCRdb provides this immuneACCESS table in a form limited to in-frame rearrangements. Some clones are lacking; in checked studies, under half of them reflect an unresolved V gene, and why the rest are absent is not known. The sample table contains about 58,000 clones; only one count was recorded for around 83% of them. The ten largest clones capture about a sixth of the sample. Sequencing input: blood. The receptors originated from a person aged 18 to 75 in good health.

The chain joins TRBV4-1 to TRBJ1-6; tentatively, D is TRBD1 (5 bases). The V end lost 1 base, the J end lost 9 bases, and 13 bases lay between the germline ends. The length of the CDR3 is 15 residues. The germline CDR1 and CDR2 sequences are MGHRA and YSYEKL. The CDR3 region has the DNA TGCGCCAGCAGCCAAGCGAGGGGAGTAGGTTCACCCCTCCACTTT. Residues: CASSQARGVGSPLHF.

The J gene is TRBJ2-1, the V gene TRBV11-2, with a tentative D call TRBD2 (5 bases). CDR1 is SGHAT and CDR2 is FQNNGV in the germline V gene. This CDR3 comprises 14 residues. The V and J ends lost 4 bases and 6 bases respectively, with 13 bases between them. The CDR3 spells CASSSPGWVNEQFF. The CDR3 DNA sequence: TGTGCCAGCAGCTCGCCGGGATGGGTCAATGAGCAGTTCTTC.

The chain is built from TRBV6-5 and TRBJ1-2; D uncertain. Per the germline V gene, CDR1 is MNHEY and CDR2 is SVGAGI. The V end was cut by 0 bases, the J end by 5 bases, with 10 bases between. The CDR3 runs 14 residues. The CDR3: CASSYSVLGYGYTF. The CDR3 DNA reads TGTGCCAGCAGTTACTCGGTCTTGGGATATGGCTACACCTTC.

About this clone: Compared with germline, one end of the junction differs, possibly owing to a read error. The rearrangement uses TRBV4-1 and TRBJ2-2; D is ambiguous. Germline lookup yields CDR1 MGHRA and CDR2 YSYEKL. CDR3 length equals 15 residues. The CDR3 loop is CASSQGLGNPGELFF. The CDR3 bases are TGCGCCAGCAGCCAAGGCTTGGGGAACCCCGGGGAGCTGTTTTTT.

This sequence joins TRBV4-3 and TRBJ1-2; D uncertain. Germline-derived CDR1 and CDR2 are LGHNA and YSLEER. This CDR3 is built from 13 residues. The V end was cut by 1 base, the J end by 7 bases, with 10 bases between. The CDR3 is CASSQVNSPGYTF. The CDR3 DNA reads TGCGCCAGCAGCCAAGTAAACTCCCCTGGCTACACCTTC.

This rearrangement joins TRBV30 to TRBJ2-1, with D hard to call. V dropped 4 bases and J dropped 2 bases, with 12 bases sitting between them. The CDR3 is 14 amino acids. Per the germline V gene, CDR1 is GTSNPN and CDR2 is SVGIG (reference sequence). For the CDR3, the DNA is TGTGCCTGGAAAGCAGTTGGCCCCTACAATGAGCAGTTCTTC. Translation gives CAWKAVGPYNEQFF.

This clone is a singleton in its sample. This CDR3 is CATAGVTDTQYF. The CDR3 DNA reads as TGTGCCACCGCCGGGGTAACAGATACGCAGTATTTT. The chain has TRBV18 and TRBJ2-3, with D possibly TRBD2 on 5 matching bases. The CDR3 length is 12 residues. Germline CDR1 is KGHSH and CDR2 is LQKENI. Trimming took off 10 bases at V and 3 bases at J, with 11 bases between the two ends.

The V call is TRBV5-1, the J call TRBJ1-3; tentatively, D is TRBD1 (5 bases). The CDR3 is 17 amino acids. The V end was cut by 0 bases, the J end by 0 bases, with 13 bases between. Germline V gene lookup returns CDR1 SGHRS and CDR2 YFSETQ. The CDR3 DNA is TGCGCCAGCAGCTTGGTCGCCAGGGTACCCTCTGGAAACACCATATATTTT. This translates into CASSLVARVPSGNTIYF.

J is TRBJ1-5 and V is TRBV19; 9 bases line up with TRBD1. There are 16 residues in the CDR3. Germline CDR1 and CDR2: LNHDA and SQIVND (reference sequence). The ends lost 5 bases at V and 4 bases at J; junction bases unmatched: 9. In nucleotides, the CDR3 is TGTGCCAGTAGTTCCATACAGGGGGCGACGAATCAGCCCCAGCATTTT. Translation gives CASSSIQGATNQPQHF.

The chain is built from TRBV7-6 and TRBJ2-3; 10 nucleotides match TRBD1. The CDR3 length is 15 residues. Germline CDR1 is SGHVS and CDR2 is FNYEAQ. Trimming at V came to 1 base and at J to 3 bases, leaving 1 base not matched to a gene. The CDR3, as DNA: TGTGCCAGCAGCTTAGGACAGGGGGCAACAGATACGCAGTATTTT. It is translated as CASSLGQGATDTQYF.

The gene calls are TRBV11-2 and TRBJ2-7; 7 bases fit TRBD1. The CDR3 consists of 16 residues. V gave up 4 bases and J gave up 3 bases; unmatched junction bases: 12. CDR1 and CDR2 (germline): SGHAT, FQNNGV. The CDR3 loop reads CASSSIGKAGGYEQYF. The CDR3 DNA reads TGTGCCAGCAGCTCGATAGGGAAGGCAGGGGGCTACGAGCAGTACTTC.

The J gene is TRBJ2-5, the V gene TRBV5-8, with D possibly being TRBD2 (5 bases). Trimming stripped 4 bases from V and 5 bases from J, with 9 bases between. This CDR3 has 12 amino acids. Germline V lookup: CDR1 SGHTS, CDR2 YDEGEE. CDR3 in DNA: TGTGCCAGCAGCCCCGGGGTGGAGACCCAGTACTTC. It specifies CASSPGVETQYF. Combining the CDR3 with reference TRBV5-8 and TRBJ2-5 gives the whole variable domain EAGVTQSPTHLIKTRGQQATLRCSPISGHTSVYWYQQALGLGLQFLLWYDEGEERNRGNFPPRFSGRQFPNYSSELNVNALELEDSALYLCASSPGVETQYFGPGTRLLVL.

This clone was found once. The chain recombines TRBV7-2 with TRBJ1-1; TRBD1 aligns across 8 bases. Unmatched junction bases numbered 11, after V lost 5 bases and J lost 6 bases. Germline CDR1 SGHTA, CDR2 FQGNSA. The CDR3 runs to 15 residues. The CDR3 reads CASSPRTGKSPEAFF. As DNA, the CDR3 is TGTGCCAGCAGCCCAAGGACAGGGAAAAGCCCTGAAGCTTTCTTT. The variable domain in full, completed from reference TRBV7-2 and TRBJ1-1, reads GAGVSQSPSNKVTEKGKDVELRCDPISGHTALYWYRQSLGQGLEFLIYFQGNSAPDKSGLPSDRFSAERTGGSVSTLTIQRTQQEDSAVYLCASSPRTGKSPEAFFGQGTRLTVV.

The chain employs TRBV6-6 and TRBJ2-7; 9 bases match TRBD2. V was pared by 6 bases and J by 7 bases, with 7 bases of the junction left unmatched. The CDR3 contains 13 residues. Germline assignment: CDR1 MNHNY and CDR2 SVGAGI (reference sequence). CDR3 sequence: CASREREAGEQYF. DNA of the CDR3: TGTGCCAGCAGGGAGCGGGAGGCTGGGGAGCAGTACTTC.

The V call is TRBV11-2, the J call TRBJ2-7, with D possibly TRBD1 on 5 matching bases. CDR1 and CDR2 (germline): SGHAT, FQNNGV. CDR3 length equals 15 residues. With 0 bases removed from V and 0 bases from J, the gap between germline ends came to 9 bases. The CDR3 coding sequence is TGTGCCAGCAGCTTAGATGCAGACAGCTCCTACGAGCAGTACTTC. The encoded protein is CASSLDADSSYEQYF.

The J gene is TRBJ2-1, the V gene TRBV4-2, with 12 bases fitting TRBD2. The V and J ends lost 4 bases and 4 bases, in that order; junction bases with no gene match: 8. The germline CDR1 and CDR2 sequences are LGHNA and YNFKEQ. The CDR3 totals 17 residues. The CDR3 reads CASSLGTLAGGYNEQFF. The CDR3 nucleotides read TGTGCCAGCAGCCTAGGTACCCTAGCGGGGGGGTACAATGAGCAGTTCTTC.

The chain employs TRBV12-5 and TRBJ1-5; D uncertain. The CDR3 spans 11 residues. V was clipped by 2 bases and J by 7 bases, with 3 bases between them. From germline, CDR1 is LGHNT and CDR2 FRNRAP. DNA for the CDR3: TGTGCTAGTGGTTTGCACCAGCCCCAGCATTTT. The encoded protein is CASGLHQPQHF.

The chain uses TRBV2 and TRBJ2-1; 13 bases line up with TRBD2. The CDR3 has 14 residues. Germline CDR1 is SNHLY and CDR2 is FYNNEI. Trimming took 5 bases from V and 7 from J; bases not matched to a gene: 2. The CDR3 loop is CASSRTSGSNEQFF. The DNA of the CDR3 is TGTGCCAGCAGTAGGACTAGCGGGAGTAATGAGCAGTTCTTC.

The chain couples TRBV19 to TRBJ1-4, with 7 bases that match TRBD1. V dropped 10 bases and J dropped 8; count of bases not matched to a gene: 22. This CDR3 has 17 residues. Germline V gives CDR1 LNHDA, CDR2 SQIVND (reference sequence). The CDR3 is CATNPRGLTGDEEKLFF. CDR3 nucleotide sequence: TGTGCCACCAACCCCCGCGGCCTAACAGGGGATGAAGAAAAACTGTTTTTT. Complete variable domain (other parts from reference TRBV19 and TRBJ1-4): DGGITQSPKYLFRKEGQNVTLSCEQNLNHDAMYWYRQDPGQGLRLIYYSQIVNDFQKGDIAEGYSVSREKKESFPLTVTSAQKNPTAFYLCATNPRGLTGDEEKLFFGSGTQLSVL.

The chain links TRBV5-4 to TRBJ2-4, with a possible D match to TRBD1 (6 bases). Germline CDR1 and CDR2: SGHNT and YYREEE (reference sequence). The V gene lost 4 bases and the J gene lost 4 bases, with 18 bases spanning the gap. CDR3 length: 16 residues. CDR3 residues: CASSTDRTLQKNIQYF. The CDR3 nucleotides are TGTGCCAGCAGCACGGACAGAACGCTGCAAAAAAACATTCAGTACTTC.

V usage is TRBV29-1 and J usage is TRBJ2-7; D call uncertain. V was clipped by 6 bases and J by 4 bases, with 16 bases between them. The CDR3 sequence is 13 residues long. The germline CDR1 and CDR2 sequences are SQVTM and ANQGSEA. Here the CDR3 reads CSVPLRTEYEQYV. For the CDR3, the DNA is TGCAGCGTCCCTTTACGGACCGAATACGAGCAGTACGTC.

V usage is TRBV5-1 and J usage is TRBJ1-2; D call uncertain. With 4 bases removed from V and 4 bases from J, the gap between germline ends came to 20 bases. The germline V gene has CDR1 SGHRS and CDR2 YFSETQ. The CDR3 is 16 amino acids. The CDR3, as DNA: TGCGCCAGCAGCCCCCTCCAATTAACAGCGGGCTATGGCTACACCTTC. Amino acids: CASSPLQLTAGYGYTF.

V is TRBV18 and J is TRBJ2-1; 11 bases line up with TRBD1. The CDR3 totals 16 residues. The V gene end was trimmed by 5 bases and the J gene end by 0 bases; junction bases not matched to a gene: 3. CDR1 is KGHSH and CDR2 is LQKENI in the germline V gene. In DNA, the CDR3 is TGTGCCAGCTCAGCAGGGACAGGGGGCTCCTACAATGAGCAGTTCTTC. This codes for CASSAGTGGSYNEQFF.

V is TRBV19 and J is TRBJ2-2; TRBD1 aligns across 9 bases. In germline, CDR1 is LNHDA, CDR2 SQIVND (reference sequence). The junction had 4 bases not matched to a gene; V was cut back by 9 bases and J by 5 bases. This CDR3 has 13 residues. Written as DNA, the CDR3 is TGTGCCAGCCAGACAGGGGGAACCGGGGAGCTGTTTTTT. This sequence encodes CASQTGGTGELFF.

In this sample, this clone is medium-sized. V is TRBV6-5 and J is TRBJ1-2, with unresolved D. V dropped 11 bases and J dropped 8 bases, with 6 bases sitting between them. The CDR3 runs to 8 residues. Germline-derived CDR1 and CDR2 are MNHEY and SVGAGI. Here the CDR3 reads CAVGGYTF. DNA of the CDR3: TGTGCCGTAGGGGGCTACACCTTC.

CDR3 residues: CASNPGVSLSDTQYF. The CDR3 DNA reads TGTGCCAGCAACCCAGGGGTTTCCCTATCAGATACGCAGTATTTT. The gene calls are TRBV7-9 and TRBJ2-3; maybe TRBD1 (6 bases). V shed 7 bases and J shed 4 bases, with 18 bases lying between them. This CDR3 comprises 15 residues. CDR1 is SEHNR and CDR2 is FQNEAQ in the germline V gene (reference sequence). The variable domain in full, completed from reference TRBV7-9 and TRBJ2-3, reads DTGVSQNPRHKITKRGQNVTFRCDPISEHNRLYWYRQTLGQGPEFLTYFQNEAQLEKSRLLSDRFSAERPKGSFSTLEIQRTEQGDSAMYLCASNPGVSLSDTQYFGPGTRLTVL.